This T cell receptor (beta chain) is drawn from a study of blood T cell repertoires in COVID-19. The table came from immunoSEQ multiplex PCR; TCRdb's copy has only in-frame clones and leaves some out. The table lists about 270,000 clones, approximately 91% of them singletons. The clonotype comes from a woman aged 40 to 50 with acute COVID-19. The sequencing sample was made of PBMCs or T cells enriched from blood (not recorded which).

The CDR3: CASSERGGSNQPQHF. The DNA of the CDR3 is TGTGCCAGCAGTGAGAGGGGGGGAAGCAATCAGCCCCAGCATTTT. The V and J genes are TRBV2 and TRBJ1-5, with D perhaps TRBD1 (6 bases). The germline V gene encodes CDR1 SNHLY and CDR2 FYNNEI. The CDR3 extends over 15 amino acids. Deletions cut 3 bases from V and 1 base from J, with 10 bases between. The variable domain in full, with the rest retrieved from reference TRBV2 and TRBJ1-5, is EPEVTQTPSHQVTQMGQEVILRCVPISNHLYFYWYRQILGQKVEFLVSFYNNEISEKSEIFDDQFSVERPDGSNFTLKIRSTKLEDSAMYFCASSERGGSNQPQHFGDGTRLSIL.